The following is a TCR beta chain sequence with its context. Its target antigen remains unknown. No qualities accompany the bases; no much larger clone lies one base away. The receptor library was made with RT-PCR. Sequencing took place on an Illumina HiSeq 2500. The public reads were run again by TCRdb, first through fastp at Q25 and then through MiXCR, and only productive beta chains were kept. Here each entry gathers all rows of one CDR3 protein and keeps the most common genes and DNA. This sample gives around 760,000 distinct CDR3 sequences in total; about 15% of them show up just once. 6% to 8% of the sample is taken by the ten largest. This sample was included in a study of response to subunit inactivated influenza vaccine (dated by TCRdb to about 2018). Some background on the complete study: To follow how T cells responded to a trivalent subunit inactivated influenza vaccine, the researchers relied on deep quantitative profiling of the T cell receptor repertoire.

Findings and caveats that apply to the study as a whole: The authors proposed that each seasonal influenza vaccination may bring in only a limited number of new T cells.

The cysteine opens and the phenylalanine closes a CDR3 of 12 amino acids. Kept here is only the CDR3 DNA, which spans 36 bases and is read in frame from base 1. The germline V gene supplies CDR1 MDHEN and CDR2 SYDVKM. V loses 9 bases at its end and J loses 6 bases; junction bases beyond the gene matches: 5. The sequence came from a man in his forties or fifties who received an inactivated influenza vaccine. Donor details come from another sample of the same person, matched by shared clones. The sequences come from PBMCs from blood, collected 14 to 15 days before vaccination. The rearrangement joined TRBV28 to TRBJ2-5; 9 of the junction bases match TRBD1. At the DNA level, the sequence is TGTGCCAGTAGACAGGGGGTGAAGACCCAGTACTTC. This gives the protein CASRQGVKTQYF.